This TCR beta chain is from a study of shared clonotypes between healthy human individuals. This CDR3 has 15 residues. CDR1 SGHAT and CDR2 FQNNGV come from the germline V gene. Trimming took 7 bases from V and 4 from J, leaving 20 bases between them. Generated by immunoSEQ multiplex PCR, the TCRdb table keeps only in-frame clones and is missing some. The sample lists about 2.1 million clones; around 93% were seen once. About this clone: Its antigen is as yet unknown.

The naive CD8 fraction comprised CD45RO-negative cells positively selected for CCR7 and excluded terminally differentiated effector memory CD45RA+ cells. The study's findings and limits: A small donor pool kept down the genetic and exposure-history diversity that was represented.

The chain is built from TRBV11-2 and TRBJ2-7, with D uncertain. The receptor's source is a man between 18 and 29 years old in good health. Some clones in this sample may be carry-over from other donors' samples. The sequenced sample consisted of naive CD8+ T cells from PBMCs. The CDR3 region has the DNA TGTGCCAGCACCTTTGACCGGAGCCCCGGGTACGAGCAGTACTTC. Translation: CASTFDRSPGYEQYF.